These 25 T cell receptor beta chains were all obtained from the same sample, sequenced in a study of blood T cells in healthy people across ages. It was with a sample-barcoded 5' primer and a J-beta primer mix that a second PCR of roughly 6 to 12 cycles was run. MiXCR, applied by TCRdb to the 5' RACE reads, yields one record per CDR3 protein. Counted here are about a million distinct CDR3 sequences, approximately 50% occurring once; the ten biggest clones make up 20% to 25%. The sample comprised blood. All receptors derive from a woman aged 60-75 years in good health.

The gene calls are TRBV5-1 and TRBJ2-1; D remains unclear. CDR1 SGHRS and CDR2 YFSETQ come from the germline V gene. The CDR3 spans 16 residues. Trimming took 0 bases from V and 0 from J, leaving 10 bases between them. CDR3 DNA sequence: TGCGCCAGCAGCTTGGAGGGCGTGAGCTCCTACAATGAGCAGTTCTTC. It encodes CASSLEGVSSYNEQFF.

The J gene is TRBJ2-1, the V gene TRBV28; 9 nucleotides match TRBD2. In germline, CDR1 is MDHEN, CDR2 SYDVKM. The V segment lost 6 bases and the J segment 6 bases; nucleotides outside the gene matches: 9. This CDR3 has 15 amino acids. The CDR3 loop is CASSPAGGPFNEQFF. DNA for the CDR3: TGTGCCAGCAGCCCCGCGGGAGGGCCCTTCAATGAGCAGTTCTTC.

The chain employs TRBV7-8 and TRBJ2-7, with 10 bases that match TRBD2. The junction had 8 bases not matched to a gene; V was cut back by 6 bases and J by 6 bases. In germline, CDR1 is SGHVS, CDR2 FQNEAQ. There are 14 residues in the CDR3. The CDR3 region is CASSPSGSPLEQYF. The CDR3 DNA is TGTGCCAGCAGTCCTAGCGGGAGTCCTCTCGAGCAGTACTTC.

This clonotype has just a few counts. The chain is built from TRBV27 and TRBJ2-3; 9 nucleotides line up with TRBD2. The V gene's germline CDR1 is MNHEY and CDR2 SMNVEV (reference sequence). V dropped 0 bases and J dropped 6; count of bases not matched to a gene: 10. The CDR3 loop spans 17 amino acids. This CDR3 is CASSLSHPGLASDTQYF. The CDR3 DNA reads TGTGCCAGCAGTTTATCCCATCCGGGACTAGCATCGGATACGCAGTATTTT.

This clonotype occurred once. The genes are TRBV4-3 and TRBJ1-2; TRBD1 matches at 7 bases. Looked up from germline, CDR1 is LGHNA and CDR2 is YSLEER. V shed 1 base and J 0 bases; nucleotides not matched to a gene: 2. The CDR3 is 15 residues long. CDR3 sequence reads: CASSQGTGSNYGYTF. The CDR3 DNA follows: TGCGCCAGCAGCCAAGGGACAGGTTCTAACTATGGCTACACCTTC.

This sequence joins TRBV3-1 and TRBJ2-5; perhaps D is TRBD1 or TRBD2 (5 bases each). The CDR3 spans 15 residues. CDR1 LGHDT and CDR2 YNNKEL come from the germline V gene (reference sequence). Deletions cut 4 bases from V and 9 bases from J, with 21 bases between. The CDR3 spells CASSPRLTVKRAQYF. CDR3 nucleotides: TGTGCCAGCAGCCCACGTTTGACAGTCAAGAGGGCCCAGTACTTC.

This rearrangement joins TRBV12-3 or TRBV12-4 to TRBJ1-2, with TRBD1 as a possible D gene (5 bases). The CDR3 totals 11 residues. Trimming cost V 5 bases and J 8 bases, with 9 bases left between them. CDR3 loop: CASSKGRGYTF. The CDR3 region has the DNA TGTGCCAGCAGTAAGGGGCGCGGCTACACCTTC.

CDR3 DNA sequence: TGTGCCAGCAGTCCTGAGGGCCCAGGGGCCTACGAGCAGTACTTC. It is translated as CASSPEGPGAYEQYF. The rearrangement uses TRBV6-5 and TRBJ2-7; a weak D match, TRBD1 (6 bases). The CDR3 sequence is 15 residues long. The V end lost 5 bases, the J end lost 2 bases, and 16 bases lay between the germline ends. Germline loops: CDR1 MNHEY, CDR2 SVGAGI.

This chain connects TRBV28 to TRBJ2-3; 9 bases align to TRBD2. After removal of 3 bases from V and 6 bases from J, the junction contained 7 bases not matched to a gene. Germline CDR1 MDHEN, CDR2 SYDVKM. CDR3 length: 15 residues. The CDR3 DNA reads TGTGCCAGCAGTTTTCCCCTAGCGGGACCGGATACGCAGTATTTT. Its translation: CASSFPLAGPDTQYF.

This clonotype was seen more than once but under ten times. The chain has TRBV12-3 or TRBV12-4 and TRBJ2-5; possibly TRBD1 for D (5 bases). The end of the DNA fits TRBJ2-7 better, so the J call may be wrong. The CDR3 covers 15 residues. CDR3 amino acids: CASSLSRQSFYEQYF. The CDR3 DNA follows: TGTGCCAGCAGTCTTTCGAGACAGTCATTTTACGAGCAGTACTTC.

The rearrangement uses TRBV29-1 and TRBJ1-4; D might be TRBD1 (6 bases). The CDR3 contains 13 residues. CDR1 is SQVTM, CDR2 ANQGSEA, per germline. The ends were cut back, 6 bases at V and 5 bases at J, with 13 bases in the middle. The CDR3 protein is CSVEQGGNEKLFF. The CDR3 nucleotides are TGCAGCGTCGAACAGGGAGGAAATGAAAAACTGTTTTTT.

V and J are TRBV12-3 or TRBV12-4 and TRBJ2-3; 8 nucleotides align to TRBD2. Trimming took 5 bases from V and 7 from J; bases not matched to a gene: 14. This CDR3 is built from 16 residues. The CDR3 spells CASSPLVASGLNTQYF. The CDR3 DNA is TGTGCCAGCAGTCCTCTTGTGGCTAGCGGGTTGAATACGCAGTATTTT.

This clonotype was detected a few times. CDR3 nucleotide sequence: TGCAGCGCGAGCGGGACGAGTCTCGGGTATGAGCAGTTCTTC. This translates into CSASGTSLGYEQFF. V usage is TRBV29-1 and J usage is TRBJ2-1, with 7 bases identical to TRBD2. The CDR3 covers 14 residues. J gave up 8 bases and V 7 bases, and 14 bases lay outside the gene matches. The V gene's germline CDR1 is SQVTM and CDR2 ANQGSEA.

The chain couples TRBV7-9 to TRBJ2-3; D might be TRBD2 (6 bases). CDR3 length: 18 amino acids. V was trimmed by 3 bases and J by 3 bases, leaving 22 bases between them. In germline, CDR1 is SEHNR, CDR2 FQNEAQ (reference sequence). The CDR3 sequence: CASSLVDRESSSTDTQYF. The CDR3, as DNA: TGTGCCAGCAGCTTGGTGGACCGGGAGAGTTCCTCAACAGATACGCAGTATTTT.

V usage is TRBV9 and J usage is TRBJ2-7; D may be TRBD2 (6 bases). Between the trimmed V and J ends, which lost 5 bases and 10 bases, there was a span of 19 bases. Germline values: CDR1 SGDLS, CDR2 YYNGEE. The CDR3 consists of 13 residues. CDR3 loop: CASRRPGETTQYF. The CDR3 nucleotides are TGTGCCAGCAGACGGCCGGGGGAGACTACCCAGTACTTC.

This chain uses TRBV18 with TRBJ2-3; 8 bases fit TRBD2. CDR1 is KGHSH and CDR2 is LQKENI in the germline V gene. This CDR3 is 15 amino acids long. V lost 2 bases to trimming and J lost 7 bases; unmatched junction nucleotides: 8. The CDR3: CASSPVSGRLNTQYF. The CDR3 region has the DNA TGTGCCAGCTCACCAGTGAGCGGGAGATTAAATACGCAGTATTTT.

This clonotype has a count of ten or more. The chain links TRBV7-9 to TRBJ2-7; 8 nucleotides align to TRBD1. The CDR3 extends over 14 amino acids. Trimming took 4 bases from V and 2 from J; bases not matched to a gene: 4. The germline V gene has CDR1 SEHNR and CDR2 FQNEAQ (reference sequence). In DNA form, the CDR3 reads TGTGCCAGCAGCTCAGGGACAGGACCCTACGAGCAGTACTTC. It specifies CASSSGTGPYEQYF.

The rearrangement uses TRBV29-1 and TRBJ2-7; D might be TRBD1 (6 bases). The CDR3 is 12 residues long. Trimming removed 0 bases from V and 6 bases from J, with 9 bases in between. The germline V gene encodes CDR1 SQVTM and CDR2 ANQGSEA. In DNA form, the CDR3 reads TGCAGCGTTGAAGATAGGGGGTTCGAGCAGTACTTC. This gives the protein CSVEDRGFEQYF.

This clonotype was recorded once. This chain links TRBV12-3 or TRBV12-4 with TRBJ1-5, with D perhaps matching TRBD1 (5 bases). Trimming cost V 3 bases and J 6 bases, with 12 bases left between them. The CDR3 consists of 14 residues. The CDR3 DNA reads as TGTGCCAGCAGTTTTGGAAGGGGCTTTCAGCCCCAGCATTTT. This translates into CASSFGRGFQPQHF.

The sample holds one count of this clonotype. V and J are TRBV25-1 and TRBJ2-5, with a weak D call TRBD2 (7 bases). Germline V gene data show CDR1 as MGHDK and CDR2 as SYGVNS. V was trimmed by 2 bases and J by 4 bases, leaving 11 bases between them. The CDR3 runs to 14 residues. CDR3 DNA sequence: TGTGCCAGCAGTGAAGACGGGGGGCGAGAGACCCAGTACTTC. It codes for CASSEDGGRETQYF.

The chain uses TRBV10-3 and TRBJ2-1, with D perhaps being TRBD1 or TRBD2 (6 bases each). This CDR3 comprises 22 residues. CDR1 is ENHRY and CDR2 is SYGVKD in the germline V gene. V was pared by 2 bases and J by 8 bases, with 37 bases between. The chain's CDR3 is CAISERGGSAAALLLGGDEQFF. The CDR3 DNA sequence: TGTGCCATCAGTGAGAGAGGGGGAAGCGCAGCGGCCCTCCTCCTCGGGGGCGATGAGCAGTTCTTC.

This chain joins TRBV20-1 and TRBJ1-1; D ambiguous. This CDR3 has 12 amino acids. In germline, CDR1 is DFQATT, CDR2 SNEGSKA (reference sequence). The ends were cut back, 1 base at V and 4 bases at J, with 7 bases in the middle. The CDR3 nucleotides read TGCAGTGCTAGAGTCCGTTCCACTGAAGCTTTCTTT. The encoded protein is CSARVRSTEAFF.

The J gene is TRBJ2-5, the V gene TRBV7-8, with 9 bases identical to TRBD2. V lost 0 bases, J lost 2 bases, and 4 bases stayed unmatched. CDR3 length equals 16 residues. The germline V gene encodes CDR1 SGHVS and CDR2 FQNEAQ. The CDR3 protein is CASSLAGLAGQETQYF. CDR3 in DNA: TGTGCCAGCAGCTTAGCAGGGCTAGCGGGGCAAGAGACCCAGTACTTC.

The rearrangement links TRBV28 to TRBJ2-7, with D tentatively TRBD2 (5 bases). CDR1 MDHEN and CDR2 SYDVKM come from the germline V gene. The CDR3 loop spans 15 amino acids. The V gene lost 7 bases and the J gene lost 12 bases, with 28 bases spanning the gap. DNA of the CDR3: TGTGCCAGCACGCGACCGAAGAGGGTTGCAGAGACCCCGTACTTC. Its translation: CASTRPKRVAETPYF.

This clonotype showed up just a few times. The chain combines TRBV6-5 with TRBJ1-6, with D tentatively TRBD1 (6 bases). Trimming cost V 6 bases and J 7 bases, with 13 bases left between them. This CDR3 region has 14 residues. Germline assignment: CDR1 MNHEY and CDR2 SVGAGI. CDR3 sequence reads: CASRFGQLNSPLHF. The CDR3 DNA is TGTGCCAGCAGATTCGGACAGCTAAATTCACCCCTCCACTTT.